Below are 2 T cell receptor beta chains sequenced from a single sample in a study of blood T cell repertoires in COVID-19. Repertoires were generated with immunoSEQ multiplex PCR, while TCRdb's copy carries only in-frame clones and drops some. This sample has around 120,000 clones, with almost 90% found just once. The specimen sequenced was peripheral blood. Every receptor here comes from a woman aged 60-70 years with COVID-19, enrolled during active disease.

V gene TRBV5-4 combines with J gene TRBJ1-1; D unresolved. The germline V and J ends were trimmed by 4 bases and 0 bases, with 16 bases remaining between them. From germline, CDR1 is SGHNT and CDR2 YYREEE (reference sequence). This CDR3 comprises 16 residues. The CDR3 sequence: CASSLSSISLNTEAFF. In DNA form, the CDR3 reads TGTGCCAGCAGCCTTAGCAGCATCAGCCTGAACACTGAAGCTTTCTTT.

This clone has only one observation. This sequence joins TRBV11-3 and TRBJ2-3; a possible D gene is TRBD1 (5 bases). CDR1 and CDR2 (germline): SGHNT, YENEEA. V dropped 5 bases and J dropped 0 bases, with 9 bases sitting between them. The CDR3 spans 14 residues. The DNA for the CDR3 is TGTGCCAGCAGCCCCGGACAAAGCACAGATACGCAGTATTTT. Translating gives CASSPGQSTDTQYF.